This T cell receptor beta chain was sequenced during a study of cytotoxic CD8 clonotypes in ibrutinib-treated CLL. The wider study: A mean of roughly 250,000 productive templates and 100,000 or so productive rearrangements was obtained per sample. General study points: Sustained-remission and progressing patients were not sampled at matched times.

The CDR3 contains 14 residues. Between the trimmed V and J ends, which lost 1 base and 3 bases, there was a span of 10 bases. CDR1 and CDR2 (germline): LNHDA, SQIVND (reference sequence). On this clone itself: Its specificity is not known.

Clones were read by immunoSEQ multiplex PCR, and TCRdb kept only the in-frame ones, dropping some. In the table there are tens of thousands of clones, around 52% of which are singletons. This clonotype was sampled from a human donor with chronic lymphocytic leukemia. The sequenced sample was PBMCs, obtained after 12 months of ibrutinib treatment. The chain is built from TRBV19 and TRBJ2-7; D gene uncertain. The CDR3 is CASSIAPLSYEQYF. CDR3 DNA: TGTGCCAGTAGTATAGCCCCACTAAGCTACGAGCAGTACTTC.